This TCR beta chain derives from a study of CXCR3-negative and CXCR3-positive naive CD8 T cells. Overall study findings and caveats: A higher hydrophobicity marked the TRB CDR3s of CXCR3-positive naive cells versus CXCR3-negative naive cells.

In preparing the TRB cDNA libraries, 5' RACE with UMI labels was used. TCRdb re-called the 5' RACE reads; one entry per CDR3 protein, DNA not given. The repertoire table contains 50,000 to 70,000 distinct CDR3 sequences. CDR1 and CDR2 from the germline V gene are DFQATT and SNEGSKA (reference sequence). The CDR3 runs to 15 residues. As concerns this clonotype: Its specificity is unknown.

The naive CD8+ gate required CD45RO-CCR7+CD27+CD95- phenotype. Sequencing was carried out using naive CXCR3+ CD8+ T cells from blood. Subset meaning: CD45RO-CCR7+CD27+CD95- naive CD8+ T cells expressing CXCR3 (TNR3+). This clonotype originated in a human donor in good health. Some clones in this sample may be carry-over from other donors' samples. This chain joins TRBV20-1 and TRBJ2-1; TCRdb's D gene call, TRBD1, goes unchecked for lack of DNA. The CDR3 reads CSAIGRRGAFNEQFF.